This TCR beta chain was retrieved from a study of graft-versus-host responses after intestinal transplantation. Study details: After anti-thymocyte globulin induction, recipients took tacrolimus and steroids for three to four years.

The CDR3 runs 14 residues. The junction had 15 bases not matched to a gene; V was cut back by 5 bases and J by 9 bases. Germline lookup yields CDR1 SQVTM and CDR2 ANQGSEA. Overall study results and limits: Early after transplant, HvG declines were associated with peak levels of circulating GvH clones. The marrow of recipients harbored GvH clones, and ileum or blood showed some of them first.

Assay used: immunoSEQ multiplex PCR; TCRdb lists only in-frame clones, some missing. The repertoire has about 71,000 clones, about nine tenths of them found once; the top ten carry 1.3%. Notes on this clone: Its antigen is undetermined.

The sequenced sample was unstimulated CD8+ T cells sorted from spleen or lymph node cells, obtained before intestinal transplant. V usage is TRBV29-1 and J usage is TRBJ1-2, with 7 bases aligning to TRBD1. The TCR comes from a human donor who received an intestinal transplant. The CDR3 coding sequence is TGCAGCGTTCTTTCCCCGACAGGGATCCAACGCTACACCTTC. It is translated as CSVLSPTGIQRYTF. Complete variable domain (other parts from reference TRBV29-1 and TRBJ1-2): SAVISQKPSRDICQRGTSLTIQCQVDSQVTMMFWYRQQPGQSLTLIATANQGSEATYESGFVIDKFPISRPNLTFSTLTVSNMSPEDSSIYLCSVLSPTGIQRYTFGSGTRLTVV.